Below are 22 T cell receptor beta chains sequenced from a single sample in a study of blood T cell repertoires in COVID-19. Clones were read by immunoSEQ multiplex PCR, and TCRdb kept only the in-frame ones, dropping some. The sample consists of about 380,000 clones, more than 70% of them appearing once. Sequencing was performed on PBMCs or T cells enriched from blood (not recorded which). All receptors come from a young woman who had recovered from COVID-19.

This clone has only one observation. The rearrangement uses TRBV15 and TRBJ2-1; 7 nucleotides match TRBD2. The junction had 6 bases not matched to a gene; V was cut back by 0 bases and J by 4 bases. Per germline, CDR1 LNHNV and CDR2 YYDKDF (reference sequence). The CDR3 consists of 16 residues. The DNA of the CDR3 is TGTGCCACCAGCAGAGAACGAGCGGGGTTGTACAATGAGCAGTTCTTC. Encoded protein: CATSRERAGLYNEQFF.

This clone is a singleton in its sample. The J gene is TRBJ1-3, the V gene TRBV29-1; the D gene is possibly TRBD1 (5 bases). Germline V gives CDR1 SQVTM, CDR2 ANQGSEA. CDR3 length: 13 residues. Trimming removed 6 bases from V and 0 bases from J, with 9 bases in between. CDR3 sequence (DNA): TGCAGCGTAGTGACAGTCTCTGGAAACACCATATATTTT. Amino acids: CSVVTVSGNTIYF.

The chain has TRBV30 and TRBJ1-1; D unclear. Germline values: CDR1 GTSNPN, CDR2 SVGIG (reference sequence). V was shortened by 3 bases and J by 4 bases, with 9 bases between the two germline ends. The CDR3 sequence is 12 residues long. CDR3 DNA sequence: TGTGCCTGGAGCCGGGTGAGCACTGAAGCTTTCTTT. The encoded protein is CAWSRVSTEAFF. The entire variable domain, with the rest obtained from reference TRBV30 and TRBJ1-1, is as follows: SQTIHQWPATLVQPVGSPLSLECTVEGTSNPNLYWYRQAAGRGLQLLFYSVGIGQISSEVPQNLSASRPQDRQFILSSKKLLLSDSGFYLCAWSRVSTEAFFGQGTRLTVV.

This chain uses TRBV7-9 with TRBJ2-7, with D perhaps TRBD1 (5 bases). The ends were cut back, 4 bases at V and 0 bases at J, with 13 bases in the middle. Germline V CDR1 and CDR2: SEHNR, FQNEAQ (reference sequence). This CDR3 spans 15 amino acids. CDR3 loop: CASSSLLDISYEQYF. The DNA of the CDR3 is TGTGCCAGCAGCTCCTTACTGGACATCTCCTACGAGCAGTACTTC.

The genes are TRBV7-9 and TRBJ1-4; TRBD1 agrees at 7 bases. Germline lookup yields CDR1 SEHNR and CDR2 FQNEAQ (reference sequence). Trimming at V came to 6 bases and at J to 1 base, leaving 5 bases not matched to a gene. CDR3 length: 15 residues. This CDR3 is CASRGDSGTNEKLFF. Here the CDR3 DNA reads TGTGCCAGCAGGGGGGACAGCGGAACTAATGAAAAACTGTTTTTT.

J is TRBJ2-7 and V is TRBV6-5; D perhaps matches TRBD1 (6 bases). The CDR3 is 14 residues long. Trimming stripped 5 bases from V and 9 bases from J, with 20 bases between. Germline CDR1 MNHEY, CDR2 SVGAGI. CDR3 DNA: TGTGCCAGCAGTCCCTTGGGGGCCCCACAGGGGCAGTACTTC. Translation gives CASSPLGAPQGQYF.

With regard to this clone: This same CDR3 is encoded by further DNA sequences in the sample. The CDR3: CASSPGQNYGYTF. CDR3 DNA: TGTGCCAGCAGCCCAGGACAGAACTATGGCTACACCTTC. The rearrangement joins TRBV7-3 to TRBJ1-2; a possible D gene is TRBD1 (6 bases). The V and J ends lost 5 bases and 2 bases respectively, with 9 bases between them. This CDR3 has 13 amino acids. CDR1 and CDR2 from the germline V gene are SGHTA and FQGTGA.

Here the CDR3 reads CASRDSGGFTDTQYF. The CDR3 DNA is TGTGCCAGCAGAGATAGCGGGGGGTTTACAGATACGCAGTATTTT. The chain recombines TRBV7-2 with TRBJ2-3; TRBD2 matches at 10 bases. This CDR3 is built from 15 residues. V shed 6 bases, J shed 3 bases, and the junction held 6 bases outside the gene matches. Germline assignment: CDR1 SGHTA and CDR2 FQGNSA. Full variable domain (remainder filled in from reference TRBV7-2 and TRBJ2-3): GAGVSQSPSNKVTEKGKDVELRCDPISGHTALYWYRQSLGQGLEFLIYFQGNSAPDKSGLPSDRFSAERTGGSVSTLTIQRTQQEDSAVYLCASRDSGGFTDTQYFGPGTRLTVL.

This clone was seen a single time. V is TRBV7-3 and J is TRBJ1-6, with TRBD1 matching over 8 bases. The trim removed 1 base at V and 8 bases at J, leaving 7 bases unmatched. The CDR3 is 16 residues long. CDR1 is SGHTA, CDR2 FQGTGA, per germline. The CDR3 DNA sequence: TGTGCCAGCAGCTTAATAGGACAGGGTAAAGATTCACCCCTCCACTTT. Translating it yields CASSLIGQGKDSPLHF.

This clone has just a few counts. The chain carries TRBV7-8 and TRBJ1-1, with TRBD1 identical over 8 bases. Germline CDR1 SGHVS, CDR2 FQNEAQ. The CDR3 is 15 amino acids. V lost 2 bases, J lost 8 bases, and 10 bases stayed unmatched. The CDR3 region has the DNA TGTGCCAGCAGCTTAAGTTCCCTCTCAGGGGGCGAAGCTTTCTTT. It is translated as CASSLSSLSGGEAFF.

This chain joins TRBV9 and TRBJ1-1; D is unresolved. This CDR3 is 15 amino acids long. V lost 1 base to trimming and J lost 3 bases, with 13 bases between them. CDR1 and CDR2 from the germline V gene are SGDLS and YYNGEE. Here the CDR3 reads CASSVQGSGDTEAFF. CDR3 DNA sequence: TGTGCCAGCAGCGTACAAGGATCTGGAGACACTGAAGCTTTCTTT.

The chain recombines TRBV6-5 with TRBJ2-7; D remains unclear. With 6 bases removed from V and 3 bases from J, the gap between germline ends came to 6 bases. There are 11 residues in the CDR3. Looked up from germline, CDR1 is MNHEY and CDR2 is SVGAGI. The DNA of the CDR3 is TGTGCCAGCAGGAGCGTCTACGAGCAGTACTTC. It translates to CASRSVYEQYF.

The rearrangement links TRBV5-6 to TRBJ2-1, with 7 bases fitting TRBD1. V was pared by 2 bases and J by 6 bases, with 8 bases of the junction left unmatched. Per the germline V gene, CDR1 is SGHDT and CDR2 is YYEEEE. The CDR3 is 15 amino acids. CDR3 DNA: TGTGCCAGCAGCTTATATCAGGGGGTTCTCAATGAGCAGTTCTTC. Its protein is CASSLYQGVLNEQFF.

The J gene is TRBJ2-6, the V gene TRBV4-1, with 7 positions matching TRBD1. The CDR3 sequence is 17 residues long. CDR1 is MGHRA and CDR2 is YSYEKL in the germline V gene. Trimming cost V 4 bases and J 0 bases; bases outside gene matches: 6. The CDR3 coding sequence is TGCGCCAGCAGCCTCGGGACAGTCACCTCTGGGGCCAACGTCCTGACTTTC. It yields the protein CASSLGTVTSGANVLTF.

V gene TRBV5-1 combines with J gene TRBJ1-5; 7 nucleotides match TRBD1. CDR3 size: 14 residues. Trimming cost V 4 bases and J 5 bases; bases outside gene matches: 6. Germline-derived CDR1 and CDR2 are SGHRS and YFSETQ. CDR3 sequence: CASSVRGGDQPQHF. CDR3 in DNA: TGCGCCAGCAGCGTGAGAGGGGGCGATCAGCCCCAGCATTTT.

As to this clone: Relative to the germline gene, one junction end is altered; a read error may explain this. The genes are TRBV5-6 and TRBJ2-7; a possible D gene is TRBD1 (6 bases). This CDR3 has 12 amino acids. Germline V gene sequence: CDR1 SGHDT, CDR2 YYEEEE. CDR3 sequence: CASGLQGYEQYF. CDR3 bases: TGTGCCAGCGGCTTACAGGGCTACGAGCAGTACTTC. The full variable domain, in which reference TRBV5-6 and TRBJ2-7 provide the parts outside the CDR3, is DAGVTQSPTHLIKTRGQQVTLRCSPKSGHDTVSWYQQALGQGPQFIFQYYEEEERQRGNFPDRFSGHQFPNYSSELNVNALLLGDSALYLCASGLQGYEQYFGPGTRLTVT.

This chain links TRBV11-3 with TRBJ1-4, with no clear D. Germline V gene lookup returns CDR1 SGHNT and CDR2 YENEEA. V was trimmed by 5 bases and J by 0 bases, leaving 10 bases between them. The CDR3 spans 15 residues. CDR3: CASSPSVPTNEKLFF. The CDR3 coding sequence is TGTGCCAGCAGCCCCTCAGTGCCAACTAATGAAAAACTGTTTTTT.

The chain joins TRBV3-1 (or the pseudogene TRBV3-2) to TRBJ1-5; 8 nucleotides agree with TRBD1. The CDR3 covers 15 residues. V was pared by 4 bases and J by 0 bases, with 2 bases of the junction left unmatched. Germline CDR1 LGHDT, CDR2 YNNKEL (reference sequence). In DNA form, the CDR3 reads TGTGCCAGCAGCCGGGACAGGTATAGCAATCAGCCCCAGCATTTT. This translates into CASSRDRYSNQPQHF.

This clone showed up just a few times. The genes are TRBV5-4 and TRBJ1-2, with D maybe TRBD1 (5 bases). Germline assignment: CDR1 SGHNT and CDR2 YYREEE (reference sequence). V was clipped by 8 bases and J by 0 bases, with 20 bases between them. This CDR3 has 16 amino acids. CDR3 nucleotides: TGTGCCAGGGGGCAGAGCGCGACGTCTTCTAACTATGGCTACACCTTC. Its translation is CARGQSATSSNYGYTF. Full variable domain (remainder filled in from reference TRBV5-4 and TRBJ1-2): ETGVTQSPTHLIKTRGQQVTLRCSSQSGHNTVSWYQQALGQGPQFIFQYYREEENGRGNFPPRFSGLQFPNYSSELNVNALELDDSALYLCARGQSATSSNYGYTFGSGTRLTVV.

In its sample, this clone was seen once. CDR3: CASSTTGGSNYGYTF. CDR3 coding DNA: TGTGCCAGTAGTACAACAGGGGGCTCGAACTATGGCTACACCTTC. The chain joins TRBV19 to TRBJ1-2; TRBD1 matches at 9 bases. Germline trimming cut 4 bases from V and 2 bases from J; bases unmatched to any gene: 5. CDR1 is LNHDA and CDR2 is SQIVND in the germline V gene (reference sequence). The CDR3 contains 15 residues.

The rearrangement joins TRBV2 to TRBJ2-7; D might be TRBD2 (7 bases). The germline gives CDR1 SNHLY, CDR2 FYNNEI. This CDR3 region has 12 residues. The germline V and J ends were trimmed by 6 bases and 5 bases, with 11 bases remaining between them. The CDR3 nucleotides read TGTGCCAGCAGAGGGGGGGCCCACGAGCAGTACTTC. Its protein product is CASRGGAHEQYF.

In its sample, this clone was seen a few times. This sample includes further DNA sequences coding for the same CDR3. The chain recombines TRBV19 with TRBJ1-5; D not certain. Germline V CDR1 and CDR2: LNHDA, SQIVND (reference sequence). V was cut by 3 bases and J by 0 bases, with 9 bases left in between. This CDR3 comprises 15 residues. CDR3 sequence: CASSITGYSNQPQHF. The CDR3 nucleotides read TGTGCCAGTAGTATCACCGGGTATAGCAATCAGCCCCAGCATTTT.